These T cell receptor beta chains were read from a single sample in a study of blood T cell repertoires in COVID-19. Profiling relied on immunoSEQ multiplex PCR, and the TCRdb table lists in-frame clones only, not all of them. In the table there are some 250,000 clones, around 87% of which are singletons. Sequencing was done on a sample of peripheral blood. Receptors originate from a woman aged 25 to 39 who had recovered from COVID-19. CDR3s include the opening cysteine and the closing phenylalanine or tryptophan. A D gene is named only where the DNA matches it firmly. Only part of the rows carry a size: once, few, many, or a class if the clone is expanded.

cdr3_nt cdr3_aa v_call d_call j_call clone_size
TGTGCCATCAGTGAGTACAGGGACGTGGAGACCCAGTACTTC CAISEYRDVETQYF TRBV10-3 - TRBJ2-5 -
TGTGCCAGCAGGGACAGGGGGACTGGGGCCAACGTCCTGACTTTC CASRDRGTGANVLTF TRBV7-9 TRBD1 TRBJ2-6 -
TGCGCCAGCAGCATGACAAGCTCTGGGGCCAACGTCCTGACTTTC CASSMTSSGANVLTF TRBV5-1 - TRBJ2-6 -
TGTGCCAGCATTTCATTCACAGGGGGTACTGAAGCTTTCTTT CASISFTGGTEAFF TRBV6-6 TRBD1 TRBJ1-1 -
TGCGCCAGCAGCCAAAGGACAGGGGACAATGAGCAGTTCTTC CASSQRTGDNEQFF TRBV4-3 TRBD1 TRBJ2-1 -
TGCAGTGCTAGTTCATTAGCTAACTATGGCTACACCTTC CSASSLANYGYTF TRBV20-1 - TRBJ1-2 -
TGTGCCAGCAGCACGCGCATCGGGGAGCTGTTTTTT CASSTRIGELFF TRBV5-8 - TRBJ2-2 -
TGCGCCAGCAGCCCGGGCGGACAGCAAGAGACCCAGTACTTC CASSPGGQQETQYF TRBV5-1 - TRBJ2-5 -
TGTGCCAGCGCTAGCCGACAGGGCGGATCGAACACTGAAGCTTTCTTT CASASRQGGSNTEAFF TRBV2 TRBD1 TRBJ1-1 -
TGTGCCAGCAGTTACTCGTCCCCAGGGACTGACGAGCAGTACTTC CASSYSSPGTDEQYF TRBV6-5 - TRBJ2-7 -
TGTGCCTGGAATTTGAGACAGGGGGCTAGTGGTGAAAAACTGTTTTTT CAWNLRQGASGEKLFF TRBV30 TRBD1 TRBJ1-4 -
TGTGCCAGTAGCCTTACAGGGTACAATGAGCAGTTCTTC CASSLTGYNEQFF TRBV19 - TRBJ2-1 few
TGTGCCAGCAGCTACAAAGCCGGGTCTGGAGGGGATGAGCAGTTCTTC CASSYKAGSGGDEQFF TRBV6-5 - TRBJ2-1 many
TGTGCCAGCAGCGGCCAGGGTGGCTATAATTCACCCCTCCACTTT CASSGQGGYNSPLHF TRBV5-4 - TRBJ1-6 -
TGTGCCAGCTCACCAACGTTAGTGGCTGAAGCTTTCTTT CASSPTLVAEAFF TRBV18 - TRBJ1-1 -
TGTGCCAGCAGTTCGAGGGGGCCGGACTATGGCTACACCTTC CASSSRGPDYGYTF TRBV13 TRBD1 TRBJ1-2 -
TGTGCCAGCAGTGAATTCGCCACGGGCTACGAGCAGTACTTC CASSEFATGYEQYF TRBV6-1 - TRBJ2-7 few
TGTGCCAGTAGTATAGCGGGAGGGGATGCCTTTCATGGCTACACCTTC CASSIAGGDAFHGYTF TRBV19 - TRBJ1-2 -
TGCGCCAGCAGGCCCGATGCGGGGATGGGAGAGACCCAGTACTTC CASRPDAGMGETQYF TRBV5-1 - TRBJ2-5 -
TGTGCCAGCAGCGACGGCCGGGTACCCCCTTTACAAAAGCCCCAGCATTTT CASSDGRVPPLQKPQHF TRBV6-4 - TRBJ1-5 -
TGTGCCAGCAGCTTGAAGGGGGCTGGTCCCGTCCTGACTTTC CASSLKGAGPVLTF TRBV5-5 TRBD1 TRBJ2-6 -
TGTGCCAGCAGCGTACTGGGACAGGGGGCGCCGGCTTTCTTT CASSVLGQGAPAFF TRBV9 TRBD1 TRBJ1-1 -
TGTGCCAGCAGTGGGGCGGGGGGTTCATACAATGAGCAGTTCTTC CASSGAGGSYNEQFF TRBV2 TRBD2 TRBJ2-1 -
TGTGCCAGCAGTACCAGGACAGGGAGACCTGAAGCTTTCTTT CASSTRTGRPEAFF TRBV28 TRBD1 TRBJ1-1 once
TGTGCCAGCAGCAGTCCGGGACAGGGTACGTACGAGCAGTACTTC CASSSPGQGTYEQYF TRBV5-4 TRBD1 TRBJ2-7 -
TGTGCCTGGATGTGGGGGCTTGATACGCAGTATTTT CAWMWGLDTQYF TRBV30 - TRBJ2-3 -
TGTGCCAGCGGTGGACAGGGGGCGTACAATGAGCAGTTCTTC CASGGQGAYNEQFF TRBV7-9 TRBD1 TRBJ2-1 -
TGTGCCACCCCCAAAGGGGATTCCTATGGCTACACCTTC CATPKGDSYGYTF TRBV2 - TRBJ1-2 -
TGTGCCACCAGTACTGGACTAGCGGGGAGGGGCAATGAGCAGTTCTTC CATSTGLAGRGNEQFF TRBV24-1 TRBD2 TRBJ2-1 -
TGTGCCATCAGTCTCAAGGACAGGATCACCGGGGAGCTGTTTTTT CAISLKDRITGELFF TRBV10-3 TRBD1 TRBJ2-2 -
TGTGCCAGCAGTTATTACGGGGAGACCCAGTACTTC CASSYYGETQYF TRBV12-3/TRBV12-4 - TRBJ2-5 -
TGCGCCAGCAGCCAAGATGATGTGGGCATGAACACTGAAGCTTTCTTT CASSQDDVGMNTEAFF TRBV4-3 - TRBJ1-1 once
TGTGCCAGCAGCCGTGGGCAGGGACAAGAGACCCAGTACTTC CASSRGQGQETQYF TRBV5-4 - TRBJ2-5 -
TGTGCCAGCTCGTTGGGACAGGGTTACGAGCAGTACTTC CASSLGQGYEQYF TRBV18 TRBD1 TRBJ2-7 -
TGTGCCAGCAGTTACTCAGGGGGTAACACTGAAGCTTTCTTT CASSYSGGNTEAFF TRBV6-2/TRBV6-3 - TRBJ1-1 few
TGTGCCAGCAGCACGCTCCCACAGACGAACACTGAAGCTTTCTTT CASSTLPQTNTEAFF TRBV2 - TRBJ1-1 -
TGTGCCAGTAGTATAGTAGGCAGGGGGGTCACCGGGGAGCTGTTTTTT CASSIVGRGVTGELFF TRBV19 - TRBJ2-2 -
TGTGCCAGCAGCTTAGATGGTCCGGGAGACGAGCAGTACTTC CASSLDGPGDEQYF TRBV11-2 - TRBJ2-7 -
TGTGCCAGCAGCCATCGGACAGGGGCCTACGAGCAGTACTTC CASSHRTGAYEQYF TRBV3-1/TRBV3-2 TRBD1 TRBJ2-7 -
TGTGCCAGCAGAACAGGGAACACCGGGGAGCTGTTTTTT CASRTGNTGELFF TRBV6-6 - TRBJ2-2 -
TGCGCCAGCAGCTTGGCCGGAGGGACGGCTTTCTTT CASSLAGGTAFF TRBV5-1 - TRBJ1-1 -
TGTGCCAGCAGCTTACAGGGGGTACTGTCCTACGAGCAGTACTTC CASSLQGVLSYEQYF TRBV5-6 TRBD1 TRBJ2-7 -